This record concerns one TCR beta chain sequence. No antigen is known for it. This CDR3 has 15 amino acids. Germline CDR1 reads LNHDA; CDR2 reads SQIVND (reference sequence). V gave up 3 bases and J gave up 3 bases, with 15 bases separating them. Clones were sequenced by immunoSEQ multiplex PCR, and TCRdb holds only the in-frame ones, with some missing. Of roughly 99,000 clones listed, about nine tenths are singletons. This sample was included in a study of T cell responses to AZD1222 COVID-19 vaccine. Study-wide points: CD4 TCRs associated with vaccination spanned spike, dominating at 160-218 and 743-854. Unmutated variant regions are reportedly the target of nearly half of TCRs that are spike-specific.

The chain carries TRBV19 and TRBJ2-7, with D perhaps given as TRBD1 or TRBD2 (5 bases each). This sample comprised peripheral blood, obtained 28 days after the second AZD1222 dose. This TCR derives from an adult who received the AZD1222 COVID-19 vaccine. The chain's CDR3 is CASSIEGTGNYEQYF. Here the CDR3 DNA reads TGTGCCAGTAGTATCGAAGGGACGGGGAACTACGAGCAGTACTTC.